This entry concerns a single TCR beta chain. Its antigen is currently unknown. The data were obtained in a study of cytomegalovirus exposure and HLA in healthy donors. Study-wide results and limits: A list of 150 or so TCR beta chains associated with cytomegalovirus was given.

With 60 Vbeta and 13 Jbeta primers, the PCR was carried out. Repertoires were generated with immunoSEQ multiplex PCR, while TCRdb's copy carries only in-frame clones and drops some. The top ten hold about 0.3% of the sample, which has around 260,000 clones, roughly 80% seen once. V was pared by 0 bases and J by 0 bases, with 12 bases between. Germline values: CDR1 GTSNPN, CDR2 SVGIG (reference sequence). The CDR3 extends over 15 amino acids. The gene calls are TRBV30 and TRBJ2-7; a weak D match, TRBD1 (6 bases). This receptor was obtained from a girl aged 2-10 years in good health and CMV-seronegative. What was sequenced was PBMCs. Here the CDR3 reads CAWSVLWDTSYEQYF. Here the CDR3 DNA reads TGTGCCTGGAGTGTTTTATGGGACACCTCCTACGAGCAGTACTTC. Complete variable domain (other parts from reference TRBV30 and TRBJ2-7): SQTIHQWPATLVQPVGSPLSLECTVEGTSNPNLYWYRQAAGRGLQLLFYSVGIGQISSEVPQNLSASRPQDRQFILSSKKLLLSDSGFYLCAWSVLWDTSYEQYFGPGTRLTVT.